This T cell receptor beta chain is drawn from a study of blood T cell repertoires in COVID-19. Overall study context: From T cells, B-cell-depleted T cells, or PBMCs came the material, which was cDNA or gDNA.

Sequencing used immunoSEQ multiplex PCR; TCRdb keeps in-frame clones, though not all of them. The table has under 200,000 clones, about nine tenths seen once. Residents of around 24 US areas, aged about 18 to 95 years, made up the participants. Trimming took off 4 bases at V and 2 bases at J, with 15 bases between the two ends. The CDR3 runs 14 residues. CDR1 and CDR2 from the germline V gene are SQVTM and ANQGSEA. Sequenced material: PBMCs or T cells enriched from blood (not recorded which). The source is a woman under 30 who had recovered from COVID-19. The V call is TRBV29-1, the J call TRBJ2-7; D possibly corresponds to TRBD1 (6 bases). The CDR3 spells CSVGPDRLPYEQYF. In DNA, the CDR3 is TGCAGCGTTGGCCCCGACAGGCTCCCCTACGAGCAGTACTTC.